The 13 T cell receptor beta chains below come from one sample, sequenced in a study of blood T cell repertoires in COVID-19. TCRdb keeps only in-frame clones here, not all; method: immunoSEQ multiplex PCR. The profile shows about 300,000 clones, 75% to 90% of them singletons. The sequenced sample was PBMCs or T cells enriched from blood (not recorded which). These receptors all come from a woman in her thirties or forties who had recovered from COVID-19.

The chain has TRBV6-4 and TRBJ1-5, with D perhaps matching TRBD1 (5 bases). The CDR3 spans 14 residues. The V gene's germline CDR1 is MRHNA and CDR2 SNTAGT. V dropped 5 bases and J dropped 4 bases, with 12 bases sitting between them. The CDR3 reads CASSNGGANQPQHF. In DNA, the CDR3 is TGTGCCAGCAGTAACGGAGGGGCAAATCAGCCCCAGCATTTT.

The rearrangement links TRBV9 to TRBJ2-3; tentatively, D is TRBD2 (5 bases). Between the trimmed V and J ends, which lost 4 bases and 6 bases, there was a span of 15 bases. The germline V gene encodes CDR1 SGDLS and CDR2 YYNGEE. CDR3 length: 14 amino acids. Here the CDR3 DNA reads TGTGCCAGCAGCACGGGTCGCACGGGGGATACGCAGTATTTT. Protein product: CASSTGRTGDTQYF.

V gene TRBV5-1 combines with J gene TRBJ2-1; TRBD2 agrees at 13 bases. V dropped 4 bases and J dropped 4; count of bases not matched to a gene: 2. From germline, CDR1 is SGHRS and CDR2 YFSETQ. The CDR3 extends over 15 amino acids. As DNA, the CDR3 is TGCGCCAGCAGCAGGACTAGCGGGGGATACAATGAGCAGTTCTTC. It is translated as CASSRTSGGYNEQFF.

The chain couples TRBV6-5 to TRBJ2-2, with D unresolved. The ends were cut back, 8 bases at V and 3 bases at J, with 4 bases in the middle. Germline CDR1 is MNHEY and CDR2 is SVGAGI. The CDR3 is 11 amino acids. DNA for the CDR3: TGTGCCAGCCGAGACACCGGGGAGCTGTTTTTT. Translating it yields CASRDTGELFF.

V and J are TRBV7-6 and TRBJ2-1, with 7 bases lining up with TRBD2. Germline V gives CDR1 SGHVS, CDR2 FNYEAQ. Germline trimming cut 1 base from V and 7 bases from J; bases unmatched to any gene: 10. CDR3 length equals 16 residues. In DNA form, the CDR3 reads TGTGCCAGCAGCTTAGGGGCTGGCGGGAGAAGTAATGAGCAGTTCTTC. Translation gives CASSLGAGGRSNEQFF. Supplemented by reference TRBV7-6 and TRBJ2-1, the full variable domain reads GAGVSQSPRYKVTKRGQDVALRCDPISGHVSLYWYRQALGQGPEFLTYFNYEAQQDKSGLPNDRFSAERPEGSISTLTIQRTEQRDSAMYRCASSLGAGGRSNEQFFGPGTRLTVL.

The genes are TRBV7-6 and TRBJ1-2, with 7 bases fitting TRBD1. V lost 4 bases and J lost 4; bases outside the gene matches: 9. Germline CDR1 is SGHVS and CDR2 is FNYEAQ. This CDR3 has 15 amino acids. CDR3 sequence reads: CASSSTPTGTYGYTF. The CDR3 DNA reads as TGTGCCAGCAGCTCTACTCCGACAGGGACCTATGGCTACACCTTC.

The CDR3 DNA follows: TGTGCCAGCTCACCTCTGGTCGCCCTGAGGAACTATGGCTACACCTTC. Encoded protein: CASSPLVALRNYGYTF. The V call is TRBV18, the J call TRBJ1-2; the D is unclear. There are 16 residues in the CDR3. The germline V gene has CDR1 KGHSH and CDR2 LQKENI. The V end was cut by 3 bases, the J end by 2 bases, with 16 bases between.

Only one count was recorded for this clone. V gene TRBV19 combines with J gene TRBJ2-1; D is possibly TRBD1 (6 bases). This CDR3 has 13 amino acids. Germline loops: CDR1 LNHDA, CDR2 SQIVND (reference sequence). Trimming cost V 4 bases and J 6 bases, with 10 bases left between them. In DNA form, the CDR3 reads TGTGCCAGTAGTACACAGGGTTTCAATGAGCAGTTCTTC. Its protein is CASSTQGFNEQFF.

The chain recombines TRBV4-2 with TRBJ2-6; 12 positions agree with TRBD2. Germline V gives CDR1 LGHNA, CDR2 YNFKEQ. CDR3 size: 19 residues. The ends lost 4 bases at V and 0 bases at J; junction bases unmatched: 7. The CDR3, as DNA: TGTGCCAGCAGCCCGCGGGGACTAGCGGGTAACTCTGGGGCCAACGTCCTGACTTTC. Protein: CASSPRGLAGNSGANVLTF.

The rearrangement joins TRBV7-2 to TRBJ1-1; D not certain. V was trimmed by 2 bases and J by 4 bases, leaving 17 bases between them. The CDR3 has 16 residues. Germline V lookup: CDR1 SGHTA, CDR2 FQGNSA. The DNA for the CDR3 is TGTGCCAGCAGCTTAACCCCCCCAAGGGCGGGCACTGAAGCTTTCTTT. It is translated as CASSLTPPRAGTEAFF.

This clone has a handful of counts. The chain carries TRBV5-1 and TRBJ1-2; the match to TRBD1 covers 7 bases. V gave up 0 bases and J gave up 0 bases; unmatched junction bases: 2. The CDR3 spans 15 residues. The germline V gene encodes CDR1 SGHRS and CDR2 YFSETQ. The CDR3: CASSLGGGANYGYTF. In nucleotides, the CDR3 is TGCGCCAGCAGCTTGGGAGGGGGCGCTAACTATGGCTACACCTTC.

As concerns this clone: Different DNA sequences within this sample yield the same CDR3. The gene calls are TRBV9 and TRBJ2-5; D ambiguous. Deletions cut 0 bases from V and 4 bases from J, with 7 bases between. CDR1 and CDR2 from the germline V gene are SGDLS and YYNGEE. This CDR3 is built from 13 residues. CDR3: CASSVGHRETQYF. The CDR3 DNA follows: TGTGCCAGCAGCGTAGGGCACAGAGAGACCCAGTACTTC. Full variable domain (remainder filled in from reference TRBV9 and TRBJ2-5): DSGVTQTPKHLITATGQRVTLRCSPRSGDLSVYWYQQSLDQGLQFLIQYYNGEERAKGNILERFSAQQFPDLHSELNLSSLELGDSALYFCASSVGHRETQYFGPGTRLLVL.

The chain couples TRBV5-1 to TRBJ1-2; 8 nucleotides agree with TRBD1. V was clipped by 4 bases and J by 8 bases; unmatched bases: 7. The CDR3 is 13 residues long. Germline lookup yields CDR1 SGHRS and CDR2 YFSETQ. The CDR3 DNA follows: TGCGCCAGCAGCCTTACAGGGGGAGGAGGCTACACCTTC. This sequence encodes CASSLTGGGGYTF.